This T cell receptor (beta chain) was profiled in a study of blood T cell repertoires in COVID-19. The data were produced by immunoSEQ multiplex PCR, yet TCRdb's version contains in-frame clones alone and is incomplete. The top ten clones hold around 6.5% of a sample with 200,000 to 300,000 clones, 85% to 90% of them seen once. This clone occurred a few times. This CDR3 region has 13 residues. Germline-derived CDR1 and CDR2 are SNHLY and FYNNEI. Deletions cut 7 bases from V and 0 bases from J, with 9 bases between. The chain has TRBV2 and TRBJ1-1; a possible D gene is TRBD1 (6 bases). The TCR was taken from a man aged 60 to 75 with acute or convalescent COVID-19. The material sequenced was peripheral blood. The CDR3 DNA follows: TGTGCCAGCACAAACAGGGTGAACACTGAAGCTTTCTTT. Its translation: CASTNRVNTEAFF.